Below, 22 T cell receptor beta chains from the same sample are listed, as sequenced in a study of blood T cell repertoires in COVID-19. This table comes from immunoSEQ multiplex PCR, and its TCRdb copy is limited to in-frame clones, with some not included. The sample has approximately 260,000 clones, 85% to 90% seen once. The sequenced sample consisted of peripheral blood. All receptors come from a woman aged 60-70 years with COVID-19, enrolled during active disease.

This chain links TRBV9 with TRBJ2-2; D is undetermined. Germline V gene data show CDR1 as SGDLS and CDR2 as YYNGEE. Trimming left V 1 base short and J 7 bases short, with 17 bases between. This CDR3 comprises 16 residues. CDR3 nucleotides: TGTGCCAGCAGCGTATCCCTCGGCGCGGTGGGCGGGGAGCTGTTTTTT. Amino acids: CASSVSLGAVGGELFF. Full variable domain (rest looked up from reference TRBV9 and TRBJ2-2): DSGVTQTPKHLITATGQRVTLRCSPRSGDLSVYWYQQSLDQGLQFLIQYYNGEERAKGNILERFSAQQFPDLHSELNLSSLELGDSALYFCASSVSLGAVGGELFFGEGSRLTVL.

CDR3 amino acids: CASSATVYNEQFF. The CDR3 DNA sequence: TGTGCCAGCAGCGCGACAGTTTACAATGAGCAGTTCTTC. V usage is TRBV5-6 and J usage is TRBJ2-1; a possible D gene is TRBD1 (5 bases). Germline V gives CDR1 SGHDT, CDR2 YYEEEE. The ends were cut back, 4 bases at V and 4 bases at J, with 9 bases in the middle. This CDR3 comprises 13 residues.

Worth noting for this clone: The junction and the germline gene differ at one end; a read error may be behind it. The chain combines TRBV7-9 with TRBJ2-7; perhaps TRBD2 as D (6 bases). Per the germline V gene, CDR1 is SEHNR and CDR2 is FQNEAQ (reference sequence). This CDR3 region has 14 residues. CDR3 residues: CASSLARSSYEQYF. In nucleotides, the CDR3 is TGTGCCAGCAGCCTAGCGAGGAGCTCCTACGAGCAGTACTTC.

The rearrangement uses TRBV6-5 and TRBJ2-7; D is undetermined. CDR1 and CDR2 from the germline V gene are MNHEY and SVGAGI. The ends were cut back, 6 bases at V and 0 bases at J, with 12 bases in the middle. The CDR3 is 14 residues long. CDR3 sequence reads: CASSRDTVSYEQYF. Written as DNA, the CDR3 is TGTGCCAGCAGCCGTGATACAGTCTCCTACGAGCAGTACTTC.

The V gene is TRBV11-2, the J gene TRBJ1-1, with 9 bases aligning to TRBD1. CDR1 and CDR2 from the germline V gene are SGHAT and FQNNGV. Trimming at V came to 5 bases and at J to 10 bases, leaving 11 bases not matched to a gene. The CDR3 consists of 14 residues. Here the CDR3 reads CASSKDRGAYLAFF. The DNA of the CDR3 is TGTGCCAGCAGCAAAGACAGGGGGGCATATTTAGCTTTCTTT.

This clone was found a few times. The chain carries TRBV28 and TRBJ1-2; D gene uncertain. The germline V and J ends were trimmed by 5 bases and 8 bases, with 9 bases remaining between them. The CDR3 runs to 11 residues. Germline V gives CDR1 MDHEN, CDR2 SYDVKM. The CDR3 nucleotides are TGTGCCAGCAGTCCCTCTAGAGGCTACACCTTC. The encoded protein is CASSPSRGYTF.

The J gene is TRBJ1-4, the V gene TRBV7-9; D remains unclear. Deletions cut 1 base from V and 0 bases from J, with 6 bases between. The CDR3 is made up of 15 amino acids. Germline V gives CDR1 SEHNR, CDR2 FQNEAQ (reference sequence). In nucleotides, the CDR3 is TGTGCCAGCAGCTTAGATGACACAACTAATGAAAAACTGTTTTTT. Its protein product is CASSLDDTTNEKLFF.

This rearrangement joins TRBV7-2 to TRBJ2-7; 11 bases line up with TRBD2. From germline, CDR1 is SGHTA and CDR2 FQGNSA. CDR3 length: 15 residues. With 5 bases clipped from V and 7 bases from J, the junction kept 10 bases outside the gene matches. The CDR3 DNA reads as TGTGCCAGCAGCCCCATAGCGGGGGGGCCGAGAGAGCAGTACTTC. It codes for CASSPIAGGPREQYF.

The chain uses TRBV6-5 and TRBJ1-1; possibly TRBD1 for D (6 bases). Trimming removed 7 bases from V and 9 bases from J, with 12 bases in between. The CDR3 loop spans 11 amino acids. Germline CDR1 reads MNHEY; CDR2 reads SVGAGI. The chain's CDR3 is CASTLDRQAFF. As DNA, the CDR3 is TGTGCCAGCACTTTGGACAGACAAGCTTTCTTT.

This clone was counted a single time. The chain uses TRBV11-2 and TRBJ2-7; TRBD1 matches at 10 bases. Germline lookup yields CDR1 SGHAT and CDR2 FQNNGV. The CDR3 has 15 amino acids. Losses at the gene ends were 5 bases for V and 7 bases for J; bases not matched to a gene: 11. CDR3 bases: TGTGCCAGCAGCCCACGGACAGGGGGGACAGGGGAGCAGTACTTC. Its protein product is CASSPRTGGTGEQYF.

The chain links TRBV3-1 (or the pseudogene TRBV3-2) to TRBJ2-7, with no clear D. V was cut by 2 bases and J by 2 bases, with 4 bases left in between. Germline-derived CDR1 and CDR2 are LGHDT and YNNKEL (reference sequence). CDR3 length equals 12 residues. The DNA for the CDR3 is TGTGCCAGCAGCCAATATACCTACGAGCAGTACTTC. This translates into CASSQYTYEQYF.

V gene TRBV7-2 combines with J gene TRBJ2-1; 10 bases are a match to TRBD2. CDR1 is SGHTA, CDR2 FQGNSA, per germline. V shed 5 bases and J 3 bases; nucleotides not matched to a gene: 10. This CDR3 is 17 amino acids long. CDR3 amino acids: CASSPLAGGRGYNEQFF. CDR3 coding DNA: TGTGCCAGCAGCCCCTTAGCGGGGGGTAGAGGCTACAATGAGCAGTTCTTC.

The genes are TRBV5-6 and TRBJ1-1; D is possibly TRBD1 (5 bases). This CDR3 comprises 15 residues. V was clipped by 3 bases and J by 4 bases, with 16 bases between them. CDR1 is SGHDT and CDR2 is YYEEEE in the germline V gene. The CDR3: CASSWPGLRSTEAFF. The CDR3 DNA reads as TGTGCCAGCAGCTGGCCGGGACTTCGGAGCACTGAAGCTTTCTTT.

The chain recombines TRBV27 with TRBJ2-1; D unclear. The CDR3 spans 20 residues. The germline V and J ends were trimmed by 4 bases and 0 bases, with 25 bases remaining between them. Germline V gene lookup returns CDR1 MNHEY and CDR2 SMNVEV (reference sequence). In nucleotides, the CDR3 is TGTGCCAGCAGTTCCGAGCCCGTACGGTACCTCCCAAGCTCCTACAATGAGCAGTTCTTC. This encodes CASSSEPVRYLPSSYNEQFF.

The chain carries TRBV5-4 and TRBJ2-1; perhaps TRBD2 as D (6 bases). Germline V gives CDR1 SGHNT, CDR2 YYREEE (reference sequence). Between the trimmed V and J ends, which lost 0 bases and 2 bases, there was a span of 6 bases. The CDR3 runs 14 residues. The CDR3 protein is CASSLGLAYNEQFF. DNA for the CDR3: TGTGCCAGCAGCTTGGGACTAGCCTACAATGAGCAGTTCTTC. The full variable domain, in which reference TRBV5-4 and TRBJ2-1 provide the parts outside the CDR3, is ETGVTQSPTHLIKTRGQQVTLRCSSQSGHNTVSWYQQALGQGPQFIFQYYREEENGRGNFPPRFSGLQFPNYSSELNVNALELDDSALYLCASSLGLAYNEQFFGPGTRLTVL.

The chain uses TRBV7-2 and TRBJ2-1; tentatively, D is TRBD1 (6 bases). CDR3 length equals 17 residues. Looked up from germline, CDR1 is SGHTA and CDR2 is FQGNSA. Trimming removed 5 bases from V and 5 bases from J, with 22 bases in between. CDR3: CASSPSGGRGKNNEQFF. The CDR3 DNA reads TGTGCCAGCAGCCCAAGTGGGGGCAGGGGTAAGAACAATGAGCAGTTCTTC.

The rearrangement uses TRBV5-8 and TRBJ1-3; TRBD1 matches 7 bases. Trimming took 4 bases from V and 7 from J; bases not matched to a gene: 8. The CDR3 is made up of 14 amino acids. Per the germline V gene, CDR1 is SGHTS and CDR2 is YDEGEE. Here the CDR3 DNA reads TGTGCCAGCAGCCCTGGACAGGCTAGGAACACCATATATTTT. This sequence encodes CASSPGQARNTIYF.

The rearrangement uses TRBV7-2 and TRBJ1-2, with D possibly TRBD1 on 6 matching bases. This CDR3 region has 15 residues. Trimming removed 1 base from V and 4 bases from J, with 13 bases in between. Germline CDR1 and CDR2: SGHTA and FQGNSA. The CDR3 DNA reads TGTGCCAGCAGCTTAGTCTCAGGGGCAGGCTATGGCTACACCTTC. This gives the protein CASSLVSGAGYGYTF.

On this clone itself: Other nucleotide sequences in the sample specify the same CDR3. J is TRBJ1-6 and V is TRBV19; TRBD1 matches at 7 bases. Germline V gene lookup returns CDR1 LNHDA and CDR2 SQIVND (reference sequence). V gave up 6 bases and J gave up 3 bases; unmatched junction bases: 5. The length of the CDR3 is 15 residues. CDR3 sequence: CASSNRDSYNSPLHF. The CDR3 bases are TGTGCCAGTAGCAACCGGGACAGCTATAATTCACCCCTCCACTTT.

The J gene is TRBJ2-5, the V gene TRBV27; 7 positions match TRBD1. Germline-derived CDR1 and CDR2 are MNHEY and SMNVEV (reference sequence). The trim removed 5 bases at V and 5 bases at J, leaving 14 bases unmatched. The CDR3 is 16 amino acids. The CDR3 loop reads CASSPRKQQGLETQYF. Written as DNA, the CDR3 is TGTGCCAGCAGTCCCCGAAAACAACAGGGGCTGGAGACCCAGTACTTC.

J is TRBJ1-1 and V is TRBV5-5, with no clear D. The CDR3 totals 14 residues. Germline assignment: CDR1 SGHKS and CDR2 YYEKEE (reference sequence). Trimming left V 2 bases short and J 4 bases short, with 12 bases between. CDR3 sequence reads: CASSFLPLTTEAFF. The CDR3 nucleotides read TGTGCCAGCAGCTTCCTACCGCTAACCACTGAAGCTTTCTTT.

CDR3 protein: CASSHRRGEWGYTF. The CDR3 DNA reads TGTGCCAGCAGCCACCGCCGGGGGGAATGGGGCTACACCTTC. The genes are TRBV3-1 (or the pseudogene TRBV3-2) and TRBJ1-2, with TRBD1 as a possible D gene (5 bases). The ends were cut back, 3 bases at V and 8 bases at J, with 16 bases in the middle. The CDR3 totals 14 residues. Looked up from germline, CDR1 is LGHDT and CDR2 is YNNKEL (reference sequence).